One T cell receptor beta chain is described in this entry. Its antigen is not known. After removal of 4 bases from V and 4 bases from J, the junction contained 4 bases not matched to a gene. Germline V gene data show CDR1 as MNHNS and CDR2 as SASEGT. The CDR3 has 15 amino acids. This entry belongs to a study of T cells in tuberculosis. Overall study: A South African cohort included IGRA-negative adolescents, latently infected IGRA-positive adolescents and adults with active tuberculosis. The study's findings and limits: Smaller alpha distances in active tuberculosis partly reflected shorter CDR3-alpha lengths. GEM motif frequencies gave 60% to 70% accuracy; the GMM repertoire gave approximately 90%.

Adolescents were screened for latent TB by skin test and IGRA. The assay was immunoSEQ multiplex PCR, and TCRdb's table has in-frame clones only and misses some. Among approximately 28,000 clones listed, 80% to 95% were seen once. The sample taken for sequencing was PBMCs. The sequence was collected from a donor between 10 and 35 years old with latent tuberculosis or without tuberculosis infection. This chain connects TRBV6-1 to TRBJ2-1, with 10 positions matching TRBD2. In nucleotides, the CDR3 is TGTGCCAGCAGTGGGACTAGCGGCCATTACAATGAGCAGTTCTTC. It codes for CASSGTSGHYNEQFF.